These 7 T cell receptor beta chains share one sample of origin, sequenced in a study of blood T cell repertoires in COVID-19. Some clones are missing from TCRdb's copy, which holds only in-frame ones; the method was immunoSEQ multiplex PCR. Of fewer than 600,000 clones in the sample, around 89% were seen once. The sequencing sample was made of PBMCs or T cells enriched from blood (not recorded which). The receptors shown here come from a woman between 40 and 55 years old who had recovered from COVID-19.

This chain joins TRBV11-2 and TRBJ2-1; 11 bases match TRBD2. The CDR3 contains 17 residues. Germline V CDR1 and CDR2: SGHAT, FQNNGV. V was pared by 1 base and J by 5 bases, with 7 bases of the junction left unmatched. This CDR3 is CASSLGGSGRDNNEQFF. CDR3 DNA: TGTGCCAGCAGCTTAGGCGGTAGCGGGAGGGACAACAATGAGCAGTTCTTC.

This clone has a single count. The chain carries TRBV12-5 and TRBJ1-5, with D perhaps matching TRBD1 (6 bases). CDR1 and CDR2 (germline): LGHNT, FRNRAP. The CDR3 is made up of 17 amino acids. The V end lost 0 bases, the J end lost 4 bases, and 16 bases lay between the germline ends. CDR3 in amino acids: CASGLVRDNYGNQPQHF. The CDR3 DNA follows: TGTGCTAGTGGTTTGGTCCGGGACAATTATGGAAATCAGCCCCAGCATTTT.

The chain recombines TRBV24-1 with TRBJ1-5, with 9 bases that match TRBD1. This CDR3 is built from 15 residues. V lost 3 bases, J lost 6 bases, and 5 bases stayed unmatched. Looked up from germline, CDR1 is KGHDR and CDR2 is SFDVKD. The CDR3 protein is CATSDPGQGSQPQHF. The CDR3 DNA reads TGTGCCACCAGTGATCCAGGACAGGGGAGTCAGCCCCAGCATTTT.

The gene calls are TRBV10-1 and TRBJ2-2; maybe TRBD2 (5 bases). Germline-derived CDR1 and CDR2 are WNHNN and SYGVQD (reference sequence). V lost 4 bases and J lost 4, with 10 bases in between. The CDR3 runs to 14 residues. The CDR3 sequence is CASSGGYRTGELFF. In nucleotides, the CDR3 is TGCGCCAGCAGTGGAGGGTACCGCACCGGGGAGCTGTTTTTT.

The chain uses TRBV10-2 and TRBJ1-3, with 9 bases aligning to TRBD1. V lost 6 bases to trimming and J lost 3 bases; unmatched junction nucleotides: 3. The CDR3 spans 14 residues. The germline V gene has CDR1 WSHSY and CDR2 SAAADI. The CDR3 coding sequence is TGCGCCAGCAGAGGGACAGGGAGTGGAAACACCATATATTTT. This codes for CASRGTGSGNTIYF.

The chain links TRBV18 to TRBJ1-1; D may be TRBD1 (5 bases). Germline CDR1 and CDR2: KGHSH and LQKENI. The length of the CDR3 is 16 residues. V was trimmed by 6 bases and J by 0 bases, leaving 17 bases between them. CDR3: CASSRGGIGMNTEAFF. The CDR3 nucleotides read TGTGCCAGCTCGAGGGGAGGGATCGGAATGAACACTGAAGCTTTCTTT.

The chain carries TRBV27 and TRBJ2-3; D is perhaps TRBD1 (6 bases). The CDR3 loop spans 12 amino acids. Trimming took off 5 bases at V and 9 bases at J, with 12 bases between the two ends. Germline V gene lookup returns CDR1 MNHEY and CDR2 SMNVEV (reference sequence). In DNA, the CDR3 is TGTGCCAGCAGTAAAACAGGGTTCACGCAGTATTTT. Translated: CASSKTGFTQYF.